What follows is one T cell receptor beta chain and its context. Its antigen is currently unknown. This sample stems from a study of cytomegalovirus exposure and HLA in healthy donors. Generated by immunoSEQ multiplex PCR, the TCRdb table keeps only in-frame clones and is missing some. Counted here are 150,000 to 200,000 clones, approximately 85% occurring once; the ten biggest clones make up almost 1.5%. Donors were drawn from the approximately 120-subject validation cohort, separate from the 666-subject first cohort. General study results and limits: Researchers reported that a few CMV-associated chains were confirmed in vitro as CMV antigen-specific. Rarity characterized most TCR sequences, yet some public TCRs appeared in many donors.

The germline gives CDR1 MNHNS, CDR2 SASEGT. V trimming: 3 bases; J trimming: 6 bases; junction bases outside the gene matches: 1. The CDR3 contains 15 residues. Sequencing was performed on PBMCs. The gene calls are TRBV6-1 and TRBJ2-1; 14 bases align to TRBD2. This clonotype originated in a woman in her late teens or twenties in good health and CMV-seronegative. In DNA form, the CDR3 reads TGTGCCAGCAGTGAGACTAGCGGGGGGGGCAATGAGCAGTTCTTC. Translated, it gives CASSETSGGGNEQFF.